A selection of T cell receptor beta chains follows, all from one sample in a study of blood T cells in healthy people across ages. TCRdb re-called the 5' RACE reads with MiXCR, one entry per CDR3 protein. The sample holds approximately 1.5 million distinct CDR3 sequences, about 31% seen once. The sequenced material came from blood. Receptor source: a woman aged 25 to 39 in good health. The CDR3 runs from the conserved cysteine through the conserved F or W. The D gene is left open where the match is weak. The size of a clone is reported for some rows only, either as once, few or many, or as a class for expanded clones.

D,J,size,V,DNA,CDR3
TRBD2,TRBJ2-3,-,TRBV30,TGTGCCAGCGGGGGACTAGCGGGGCCCACAGATACGCAGTATTTT,CASGGLAGPTDTQYF
-,TRBJ1-1,-,TRBV25-1,TGTGCCAGCAGCATAGGGTATAGAACTGAAGCTTTCTTT,CASSIGYRTEAFF
-,TRBJ2-1,-,TRBV4-2,TGTGCCAGCAGCCAAAGACGGGCAGGGGAAGATGAGCAGTTCTTC,CASSQRRAGEDEQFF
TRBD1,TRBJ2-7,-,TRBV5-1,TGCGCCAGCAGCTTGGGGGACAGGGGTGGAAACGAGCAGTACTTC,CASSLGDRGGNEQYF
-,TRBJ2-7,-,TRBV30,TGTGCCTGGAGTGTACGGCGGTCCTACGAGCAGTACTTC,CAWSVRRSYEQYF
-,TRBJ2-1,few,TRBV3-1,TGTGCCAGCAGCCAACCCTCTGGGCGGGGGCGACACAATGAGCAGTTCTTC,CASSQPSGRGRHNEQFF
-,TRBJ2-2,-,TRBV7-2,TGTGCCAGCAGTCCACTTTTCGACGGAATCACCGGGGAGCTGTTTTTT,CASSPLFDGITGELFF
-,TRBJ2-1,-,TRBV21-1,TGTGCCAACTCACCTACCGGGACAGGAGGAAATGAGCAGTTCTTC,CANSPTGTGGNEQFF
TRBD1,TRBJ2-1,-,TRBV9,TGTGCCAGCAGCGTGACAGGGGGCGATTGGGATGAGCAGTTCTTC,CASSVTGGDWDEQFF
-,TRBJ2-1,-,TRBV12-3/TRBV12-4,TGTGCCAGCAGTTCCGACCAGAAGTCAATGAATGAGCAGTTCTTC,CASSSDQKSMNEQFF
-,TRBJ2-1,-,TRBV9,TGTGCCAGCAGCCGTACTGGCGTCAACAATGAGCAGTTCTTC,CASSRTGVNNEQFF
-,TRBJ2-2,-,TRBV3-1,TGTGCCAGCAGCCAAGATCAACAGGGTTTAAACACCGGGGAGCTGTTTTTT,CASSQDQQGLNTGELFF
-,TRBJ1-5,few,TRBV27,TGTGCCAGCAGTATCTATCAGGGGAGCCAGCCCCAGCATTTT,CASSIYQGSQPQHF
TRBD2,TRBJ2-1,-,TRBV4-1,TGCGCCAGCAGCCACACTCCAGCGGGATCCTACAATGAGCAGTTCTTC,CASSHTPAGSYNEQFF
-,TRBJ2-6,few,TRBV12-3/TRBV12-4,TGTGCCAGCAGTGGGACGAGGGCAGCTGGGGCCAACGTCCTGACTTTC,CASSGTRAAGANVLTF
-,TRBJ1-2,-,TRBV20-1,TGCAGTGCTAGAGATGGGGAGAGCTATGGCTACACCTTC,CSARDGESYGYTF
-,TRBJ1-4,few,TRBV7-9,TGTGCCAGCAGCTGGACAGAACGGGTTGAAAAACTGTTTTTT,CASSWTERVEKLFF
TRBD2,TRBJ2-5,-,TRBV5-1,TGCGCCAGCAGCTGGAGAGGGGCGGGGGAGCAAGAGACCCAGTACTTC,CASSWRGAGEQETQYF
TRBD1,TRBJ2-2,few,TRBV7-9,TGTGCCAGCAGCAACGAGCCCGGGACAGGGGCCACCGGGGAGCTGTTTTTT,CASSNEPGTGATGELFF
-,TRBJ1-1,few,TRBV20-1,TGCAGTGCTAGAGATGATCGTACGGGAGGGGTGGCTTTCTTT,CSARDDRTGGVAFF
-,TRBJ1-5,few,TRBV6-6,TGTGCCAGCGGAGAGGTTGAAAGAAATCAGCCCCAGCATTTT,CASGEVERNQPQHF
TRBD1,TRBJ1-2,-,TRBV7-2,TGTGCCAGCAGCCTAGCGGGACAGGCATACTATGGCTACACCTTC,CASSLAGQAYYGYTF
-,TRBJ1-6,-,TRBV12-3/TRBV12-4,TGTGCCAGCAGAATACGTGATAATTCACCCCTCCACTTT,CASRIRDNSPLHF
TRBD2,TRBJ2-7,-,TRBV11-2,TGTGCCAGCAGCATTAGCGGGAGTGGGTACGAGCAGTACTTC,CASSISGSGYEQYF
-,TRBJ2-7,-,TRBV20-1,TGCAGTGCCAGGTGGCGGTCCTGCGAGCAGTACTTC,CSARWRSCEQYF
-,TRBJ2-7,few,TRBV11-2,TGTGCCAGCAGCCCACTGAACCCTTCCTACGAGCAGTACTTC,CASSPLNPSYEQYF
-,TRBJ2-3,few,TRBV20-1,TGCAGTGCTAGGGGACAACCTCGGGATACGCAGTATTTT,CSARGQPRDTQYF
TRBD2,TRBJ2-1,-,TRBV6-5,TGTGCCAGCAGTTCACCGGGGGGAATGGCGTTCTTC,CASSSPGGMAFF
TRBD1,TRBJ2-2,-,TRBV5-1,TGCGCCAGCAGCGTTCCGGGACAGGGAGACACCGGGGAGCTGTTTTTT,CASSVPGQGDTGELFF
TRBD2,TRBJ2-3,-,TRBV12-3/TRBV12-4,TGTGCCAGCAGTTCCCAAAAAGGGACTAGCGCCGTGGGTACGCAGTATTTT,CASSSQKGTSAVGTQYF
-,TRBJ2-3,-,TRBV12-3/TRBV12-4,TGTGCCAGCAGCCATGCCCTTGACAGCACAGATACGCAGTATTTT,CASSHALDSTDTQYF
-,TRBJ1-2,-,TRBV11-3,TGTGCCAGCAGCCACCGGAACTACACCTTC,CASSHRNYTF
-,TRBJ1-5,-,TRBV30,TGTGCCTGGAGCTCCTGGGGTTCCAGCAATCAGCCCCAGCATTTT,CAWSSWGSSNQPQHF
-,TRBJ1-1,-,TRBV5-1,TGCGCCAGCAGCTCCGCCGGGGGAGGACGGGGTACGAACACTGAAGCTTTCTTT,CASSSAGGGRGTNTEAFF
-,TRBJ1-6,-,TRBV3-1,TGTGCCAGCAGCCAACAAGGGGTCGGGACCCGCCACTTT,CASSQQGVGTRHF
-,TRBJ2-7,-,TRBV12-3/TRBV12-4,TGTGCCAGCAGTTTGAGCAGAGACGAGCAGTACTTC,CASSLSRDEQYF
TRBD1,TRBJ2-7,few,TRBV29-1,TGCAGCGTGGGTCCGGGACAGGGGGCCTACGAGCAGTACTTC,CSVGPGQGAYEQYF
-,TRBJ2-3,once,TRBV12-3/TRBV12-4,TGTGCCAGCAGTTTCGGCGGTCTAAGGGCAGATACGGAGTATTTT,CASSFGGLRADTEYF
-,TRBJ1-1,-,TRBV7-8,TGTGCCAGCAGCTTAGAGATGGGGCTCATGAACACTGAAGCTTTCTTT,CASSLEMGLMNTEAFF
-,TRBJ2-3,few,TRBV7-2,TGTGCCAGCAGCTACACAGTAAGCACAGATACGCAGTATTTT,CASSYTVSTDTQYF
-,TRBJ1-4,few,TRBV28,TGTGCCAGCACCGGACCCCTGGGGAATGAAAAACTGTTTTTT,CASTGPLGNEKLFF
TRBD1,TRBJ2-7,-,TRBV20-1,TGCAGTGCTAGAATGTCGCGACAGGGGGCGAACGAGCAGTACTTC,CSARMSRQGANEQYF